Following are 24 T cell receptor beta chains from one sample sequenced in a study of T cell clonality in common variable immunodeficiency. Using immunoSEQ multiplex PCR, the repertoire was profiled, and TCRdb retains in-frame clones only, with some absent. The counts give about 34,000 clones, none of them seen only once; 0.9% to 1% is held by the top ten. The sample was peripheral blood mononuclear cells. The receptors here all came from a person aged 18-70 years in good health.

This clone was seen many times. The read is 3 residues too short to cover the CDR3 end, so that end is filled in from the germline J gene. The chain uses TRBV29-1 and TRBJ2-1; perhaps TRBD2 as D (5 bases). V shed 3 bases and J shed 7 bases, with 16 bases lying between them. CDR1 is SQVTM and CDR2 is ANQGSEA in the germline V gene. This CDR3 is 14 amino acids long. The CDR3 region is CSVDLARGWNEQFF. The CDR3 DNA, read in part, is TGCAGCGTTGATTTAGCGAGAGGGTGGAATGAG.

This clone was detected many times. The read comes to an end 3 residues before the CDR3 does, leaving the germline J gene to fill in the end. This rearrangement joins TRBV9 to TRBJ1-1; 8 bases map to TRBD1. The germline CDR1 and CDR2 sequences are SGDLS and YYNGEE. This CDR3 is built from 17 residues. The V gene end was trimmed by 4 bases and the J gene end by 4 bases; junction bases not matched to a gene: 15. The CDR3 bases that were read are TGTGCCAGCAGCTCGAGATTTTCCGGGACAGGCGGCACTGAA. It yields the protein CASSSRFSGTGGTE. In full, the CDR3 is CASSSRFSGTGGTEAFF.

This clone was counted ten times or more. Read coverage stops 3 residues before the CDR3 terminus; the germline J gene supplies the remainder. The rearrangement links TRBV11-2 to TRBJ2-3; the match to TRBD2 covers 10 bases. The CDR3 loop spans 15 amino acids. V was clipped by 7 bases and J by 0 bases; unmatched bases: 4. Germline CDR1 SGHAT, CDR2 FQNNGV. The CDR3 here is CASTRLAGSTDTQYF. The DNA read from the CDR3 is TGTGCCAGCACCAGACTAGCGGGTAGCACAGATACG.

This clone occurred many times. Read data end 3 residues before the CDR3 end; the end is taken from the germline J gene. This rearrangement joins TRBV5-6 to TRBJ2-3, with D hard to call. Between the trimmed V and J ends, which lost 7 bases and 2 bases, there was a span of 14 bases. The CDR3 runs 14 residues. The germline CDR1 and CDR2 sequences are SGHDT and YYEEEE. This CDR3 reads CASHVYFPTDTQYF. The CDR3 bases that were read are TGTGCCAGCCACGTATACTTTCCCACAGATACG.

In its sample, this clone was seen many times. The read falls 3 residues short of the CDR3 end, and the missing part is taken from the germline J gene. The rearrangement joins TRBV4-2 to TRBJ2-2, with 14 bases fitting TRBD2. Germline values: CDR1 LGHNA, CDR2 YNFKEQ. With V trimmed by 1 base and J by 5 bases, 9 bases remained unmatched. There are 19 residues in the CDR3. The CDR3 loop is CASSQVAGLAGVKTGELFF. Partial CDR3 DNA: TGTGCCAGCAGCCAAGTAGCGGGACTAGCGGGAGTAAAGACCGGGGAG.

This clone was recorded at least ten times. The read stops 3 residues short of the end of the CDR3; the missing end is completed from the germline J gene. The V gene is TRBV7-2, the J gene TRBJ2-7; D not resolved. The CDR3 covers 12 residues. V was cut by 5 bases and J by 6 bases, with 11 bases left in between. Germline CDR1 is SGHTA and CDR2 is FQGNSA. CDR3 sequence: CASSLTPLEQYF. CDR3 DNA, as far as it was read: TGTGCCAGCAGCCTGACACCTCTCGAG.

This clone was recorded at least ten times. The CDR3 is cut off 3 residues early in the read; its end comes from the germline J gene. The chain links TRBV20-1 to TRBJ1-1; D uncertain. Germline V gene lookup returns CDR1 DFQATT and CDR2 SNEGSKA (reference sequence). This CDR3 spans 14 amino acids. Trimming shortened V by 7 bases and J by 1 base, and 16 bases separated the two germline ends. CDR3 amino acids: CSVLRVTENTEAFF. The sequenced CDR3 bases are TGCAGTGTCCTACGGGTGACCGAGAACACTGAA.

This clone has at least ten counts. The sequenced fragment ends 3 residues before the CDR3 boundary, so the rest is inferred from the germline J gene. The chain recombines TRBV19 with TRBJ2-5, with TRBD2 identical over 7 bases. Trimming removed 9 bases from V and 4 bases from J; junction bases left unmatched: 11. The germline CDR1 and CDR2 sequences are LNHDA and SQIVND (reference sequence). This CDR3 region has 14 residues. CDR3 region: CASGPDPSGETQYF. The part of the CDR3 DNA that was read is TGTGCCAGCGGCCCCGATCCTAGCGGAGAGACC.

This clone has a count of ten or more. The read falls 3 residues short of the CDR3 end, and the missing part is taken from the germline J gene. This chain uses TRBV5-1 with TRBJ2-6, with 9 bases identical to TRBD1. Germline CDR1 and CDR2: SGHRS and YFSETQ. J gave up 1 base and V 6 bases, and 8 bases lay outside the gene matches. The CDR3 covers 17 residues. This CDR3 is CASKPGQGNSGANVLTF. The CDR3 bases that were read are TGCGCCAGCAAGCCGGGACAGGGAAATTCTGGGGCCAACGTC.

In this sample, this clone turned up many times. Coverage ceases 3 residues before the CDR3 finishes, and the germline J gene fills in the end. This sequence joins TRBV20-1 and TRBJ2-7; 7 bases are a match to TRBD1. The CDR3 loop spans 13 amino acids. CDR1 is DFQATT and CDR2 is SNEGSKA in the germline V gene (reference sequence). Trimming took 4 bases from V and 0 from J; bases not matched to a gene: 3. CDR3 residues: CSATGTASYEQYF. Incomplete CDR3 DNA: TGCAGTGCTACCGGGACAGCCTCCTACGAG.

This clone was found many times. The read ends 3 residues before the CDR3 terminus; that terminus is restored from the germline J gene. The V gene is TRBV5-1, the J gene TRBJ2-3, with D perhaps matching TRBD2 (6 bases). Germline values: CDR1 SGHRS, CDR2 YFSETQ. The CDR3 spans 15 residues. With 5 bases removed from V and 0 bases from J, the gap between germline ends came to 13 bases. The sequenced part of the CDR3 DNA is TGCGCCAGCAGAACGGGACTTATTAGCACAGATACG. It encodes CASRTGLISTDT. The CDR3 as a whole reads CASRTGLISTDTQYF.

This clone occurred many times. The CDR3 end lies 3 residues beyond the end of the read and is filled in from the germline J gene. The gene calls are TRBV20-1 and TRBJ2-4; TRBD2 matches 8 bases. The J segment lost 4 bases and the V segment lost 5 bases, leaving 7 bases of the junction unmatched. Germline CDR1 reads DFQATT; CDR2 reads SNEGSKA (reference sequence). This CDR3 comprises 14 residues. Incomplete CDR3 DNA: TGCAGTGCTGAGAGCGGGAGCGTGAAAAACATT. Translated, it gives CSAESGSVKNI. The entire CDR3 sequence reads CSAESGSVKNIQYF.

The sample holds many counts of this clone. The CDR3 end lies 3 residues beyond the end of the read and is filled in from the germline J gene. The gene calls are TRBV2 and TRBJ2-5, with a tentative D call TRBD1 (5 bases). Germline V lookup: CDR1 SNHLY, CDR2 FYNNEI. Trimming removed 4 bases at V and 0 bases at J, with 9 bases between. This CDR3 spans 14 amino acids. The CDR3 loop reads CASSGQSYQETQYF. Incomplete CDR3 DNA: TGTGCCAGCAGTGGACAGTCGTACCAAGAGACC. Filled out from reference TRBV2 and TRBJ2-5, the complete variable domain reads EPEVTQTPSHQVTQMGQEVILRCVPISNHLYFYWYRQILGQKVEFLVSFYNNEISEKSEIFDDQFSVERPDGSNFTLKIRSTKLEDSAMYFCASSGQSYQETQYFGPGTRLLVL.

This clone has at least ten counts. The read ends 3 residues shy of where the CDR3 ends; the end is completed using the germline J gene. The V gene is TRBV9, the J gene TRBJ2-7, with a tentative D call TRBD1 (5 bases). The CDR3 covers 16 residues. In germline, CDR1 is SGDLS, CDR2 YYNGEE. With 4 bases removed from V and 6 bases from J, the gap between germline ends came to 23 bases. The part of the CDR3 DNA that was read is TGTGCCAGCAGCCAATACGAACACAGGTCCCCCACCGAG. Translating gives CASSQYEHRSPTE. In full, the CDR3 is CASSQYEHRSPTEQYF.

This clone was detected ten times or more. The read ends 3 residues early relative to the CDR3; the germline J gene fills the gap. V usage is TRBV5-1 and J usage is TRBJ2-5; 9 nucleotides agree with TRBD1. The CDR3 runs 13 residues. The V segment lost 7 bases and the J segment 5 bases; nucleotides outside the gene matches: 6. Germline loops: CDR1 SGHRS, CDR2 YFSETQ. CDR3 sequence reads: CASGRDRVETQYF. The sequenced part of the CDR3 DNA is TGCGCCAGCGGGAGGGACAGGGTCGAGACC.

This clone was found many times. The CDR3 end lies 3 residues beyond the end of the read and is filled in from the germline J gene. The chain uses TRBV5-1 and TRBJ1-2; TRBD1 matches at 7 bases. V gave up 4 bases and J gave up 7 bases; unmatched junction bases: 10. The germline CDR1 and CDR2 sequences are SGHRS and YFSETQ. This CDR3 comprises 14 residues. The CDR3 bases that were read are TGCGCCAGCAGCAGAGACAGGGCCTCTCCTGGC. Its protein product is CASSRDRASPG. The full CDR3 protein is CASSRDRASPGYTF.

This clone showed up many times. The CDR3 bases that were read are TGTGCCAGCAGCTTGGCCGGGACTGTCTCCTACGAG. This codes for CASSLAGTVSYE. The CDR3 in its entirety is CASSLAGTVSYEQYF. The V gene is TRBV5-5, the J gene TRBJ2-7; TRBD2 is a possible D gene (6 bases). Sequencing ends 3 residues short of the CDR3 end; the germline J gene provides the rest. V shed 0 bases and J shed 0 bases, with 10 bases lying between them. The germline V gene encodes CDR1 SGHKS and CDR2 YYEKEE (reference sequence). This CDR3 comprises 15 residues.

This clone was seen ten or more times. Incomplete CDR3 DNA: TGTGCCTGTCGGGACATCCAAGAGACC. The encoded protein is CACRDIQET. The complete CDR3 reads CACRDIQETQYF. The rearrangement links TRBV30 to TRBJ2-5; D perhaps matches TRBD1 (6 bases). Sequencing ends 3 residues short of the CDR3 end; the germline J gene provides the rest. Deletions cut 6 bases from V and 1 base from J, with 9 bases between. Per the germline V gene, CDR1 is GTSNPN and CDR2 is SVGIG (reference sequence). The length of the CDR3 is 12 residues.

This clone has at least ten counts. The read is 3 residues too short to cover the CDR3 end, so that end is filled in from the germline J gene. V and J are TRBV12-3 or TRBV12-4 and TRBJ2-7; a possible D gene is TRBD1 (6 bases). The V end lost 6 bases, the J end lost 4 bases, and 19 bases lay between the germline ends. The CDR3 is made up of 15 amino acids. CDR3 loop: CASSIHRDGAYEQYF. The CDR3 DNA, read in part, is TGTGCCAGCAGCATCCACAGGGATGGGGCATACGAG.

This clone was seen ten or more times. Coverage ceases 3 residues before the CDR3 finishes, and the germline J gene fills in the end. V and J are TRBV18 and TRBJ1-2; 7 nucleotides align to TRBD1. The CDR3 extends over 14 amino acids. Germline CDR1 KGHSH, CDR2 LQKENI. V lost 4 bases and J lost 0; bases outside the gene matches: 2. Incomplete CDR3 DNA: TGTGCCAGCTCACTCGGGACAGCTAACTATGGC. It codes for CASSLGTANYG. The whole CDR3 protein is CASSLGTANYGYTF.

This clone was seen many times. The sequence runs out 3 residues before the end of the CDR3; the remainder is reconstructed from the germline J gene. The chain has TRBV30 and TRBJ2-7; no clear D gene. CDR3 length: 13 residues. The V end was cut by 4 bases, the J end by 0 bases, with 10 bases between. CDR1 GTSNPN and CDR2 SVGIG come from the germline V gene (reference sequence). CDR3 DNA, as far as it was read: TGTGCCTGGAAAGGGTGGATCTCCTACGAG. It encodes CAWKGWISYE. The complete CDR3 reads CAWKGWISYEQYF.

This clone occurred many times. The CDR3 end falls 3 residues outside the read, so it is completed with the germline J gene. The V call is TRBV14, the J call TRBJ1-3; D is uncertain. Germline V gives CDR1 SGHDN, CDR2 FVKESK. This CDR3 is built from 13 residues. Trimming left V 4 bases short and J 0 bases short, with 4 bases between. The CDR3 loop is CASSLRSGNTIYF. The covered CDR3 bases are TGTGCCAGCAGCCTCCGCTCTGGAAACACC.

Many counts were recorded for this clone. The read comes to an end 3 residues before the CDR3 does, leaving the germline J gene to fill in the end. The chain carries TRBV18 and TRBJ2-7; 10 bases match TRBD1. V lost 2 bases to trimming and J lost 6 bases; unmatched junction nucleotides: 4. In germline, CDR1 is KGHSH, CDR2 LQKENI. CDR3 length: 14 residues. The DNA read from the CDR3 is TGTGCCAGCTCACCAACGGGACAGGGGCTCGAG. Its translation: CASSPTGQGLE. In full, the CDR3 reads CASSPTGQGLEQYF.

This clone was counted at least ten times. The read ends 3 residues before the CDR3 terminus; that terminus is restored from the germline J gene. The chain combines TRBV20-1 with TRBJ2-4, with TRBD1 matching over 9 bases. The CDR3 has 14 residues. V dropped 3 bases and J dropped 5; count of bases not matched to a gene: 5. CDR1 is DFQATT, CDR2 SNEGSKA, per germline (reference sequence). CDR3 amino acids: CSASRDRAENIQYF. Incomplete CDR3 DNA: TGCAGTGCTAGTCGGGACAGGGCCGAAAACATT.